A selection of T cell receptor beta chains follows, all from one sample in a study of molecular identifiers for immune sequencing clone quantification. One entry per CDR3 protein, called by TCRdb with MiXCR from the PCR reads. Of 300,000 to 350,000 distinct CDR3 sequences detected, 20% to 25% appear once; the ten largest clones hold approximately 0.83%. Sequencing was done on a sample of naive CD8+ T cells from blood, with Jurkat cell RNA spiked in. The receptors were gathered from a human donor in good health. Some libraries in this study had Jurkat cell RNA spiked in. Both conserved end residues are part of each CDR3. Fields, in order: clone size, D gene, V gene, J gene, CDR3 DNA, CDR3 protein. A D gene is named only where the DNA matches it firmly. Rows give clone size only sometimes, using once, few, many, or a class for an expanded clone.

NA	TRBD2	TRBV7-6	TRBJ2-3	TGTGCCAGCAGCTATTCGGGAGGGCCACCCACAGATACGCAGTATTTT	CASSYSGGPPTDTQYF
NA	NA	TRBV9	TRBJ1-1	TGTGCCACAAGTAACGGAGAGGGACCTGAAGCTTTCTTT	CATSNGEGPEAFF
many	NA	TRBV20-1	TRBJ2-7	TGCAGTGCAGTGATCCCGGGGGCGCCCTACGAGCAGTACTTC	CSAVIPGAPYEQYF
NA	NA	TRBV11-3	TRBJ2-1	TGTGCCAGCAGCTTAGATTGGTCCTACAATGAGCAGTTCTTC	CASSLDWSYNEQFF
NA	NA	TRBV7-2	TRBJ2-1	TGTGCCAGCCGAGGTGTTGGGAAAGAGCAGTTCTTC	CASRGVGKEQFF
many	NA	TRBV28	TRBJ2-7	TGTGCCAGCAGTTTTGAAGTGGGCAGTGAAGACTACGAGCAGTACTTC	CASSFEVGSEDYEQYF
many	NA	TRBV20-1	TRBJ1-1	TGCAGTGCTAGAGAAGAGTCAGGGATCGGGACTGAAGCTTTCTTT	CSAREESGIGTEAFF
many	NA	TRBV6-5	TRBJ1-1	TGTGCCAGCAGTTATTATCCGAACACTGAAGCTTTCTTT	CASSYYPNTEAFF
NA	TRBD1	TRBV2	TRBJ2-7	TGTGCCAGCAGTGATCCGGGACAGGGGCCCTCCGAGCAGTACTTC	CASSDPGQGPSEQYF
many	NA	TRBV29-1	TRBJ1-1	TGCAGCGTTATACCGAACACTGAAGCTTTCTTT	CSVIPNTEAFF
NA	NA	TRBV6-2/TRBV6-3	TRBJ2-2	TGTGCCAGCAGTTACGAGGTTTGGAGAACTAACACCGGGGAGCTGTTTTTT	CASSYEVWRTNTGELFF
few	TRBD1	TRBV6-2/TRBV6-3	TRBJ1-2	TGTGCCAGCAGGACCCCGAAAGCAGGGGGCTTGGGATTCAACTATGGCTACACCTTC	CASRTPKAGGLGFNYGYTF
many	TRBD2	TRBV7-9	TRBJ2-5	TGTGCCAGCAGTTCCGGGACTAGCGGGCGAGAGACCCAGTACTTC	CASSSGTSGRETQYF
few	NA	TRBV27	TRBJ2-3	TGTGCCAGCAGACTCACTTCAGGGTATCCAGATACGCAGTATTTT	CASRLTSGYPDTQYF
many	TRBD1	TRBV6-6	TRBJ2-1	TGTGCCAGCAGCCACGGACAGGGTTTCACTGAGCAGTTCTTC	CASSHGQGFTEQFF
NA	TRBD2	TRBV6-2/TRBV6-3	TRBJ2-7	TGTGCCAGCAGTACGGATAGCGGGAGGGCCTACGAGCAGTACTTC	CASSTDSGRAYEQYF
NA	NA	TRBV20-1	TRBJ1-5	TGCAGTGCTAGAGATGACTACGGTCCCTATCAGCCCCAGCATTTT	CSARDDYGPYQPQHF
NA	NA	TRBV6-2/TRBV6-3	TRBJ1-1	TGTGCCAGCAGTTTCTCCCCCCCTGGGGGAGGCACTGAAGCTTTCTTT	CASSFSPPGGGTEAFF
many	TRBD2	TRBV6-2/TRBV6-3	TRBJ2-7	TGTGCCAGCAATCCCTTTAGCGGGAGCTCCGAGCAGTACTTC	CASNPFSGSSEQYF
NA	NA	TRBV9	TRBJ2-3	TGTGCCAGCAGCGTAGGGCTGGGGGCTGGGACAGATACGCAGTATTTT	CASSVGLGAGTDTQYF
many	NA	TRBV15	TRBJ2-2	TGTGCCACCAGCAGAGATCAAGCGTGGAACACCGGGGAGCTGTTTTTT	CATSRDQAWNTGELFF
many	TRBD1	TRBV5-4	TRBJ2-3	TGTGCCAGCAGCTTGGAGGGCGCAGGGGGCGCTTATCTAACAGATACGCAGTATTTT	CASSLEGAGGAYLTDTQYF
few	TRBD1	TRBV9	TRBJ2-3	TGTGCCAGCAGCTTCGGACAGGGGGGGACAGATACGCAGTATTTT	CASSFGQGGTDTQYF
few	NA	TRBV14	TRBJ2-1	TGTGCCAGCAGCCAAATCATCCGGGGGCGGGGGAGCTACAATGAGCAGTTCTTC	CASSQIIRGRGSYNEQFF
many	NA	TRBV12-3/TRBV12-4	TRBJ2-7	TGTGCCAGCACCAGTCGCGCAGGCTACGAGCAGTACTTC	CASTSRAGYEQYF
many	NA	TRBV5-1	TRBJ2-7	TGCGCCAGCAGCGCGGGGGCCCCCTACGAGCAGTACTTC	CASSAGAPYEQYF
many	NA	TRBV20-1	TRBJ2-7	TGCAGTGCTAGAGTGGGGGGTAGCTACGAGCAGTACTTC	CSARVGGSYEQYF
many	TRBD2	TRBV2	TRBJ2-1	TGTGCCAGTGCTCCCCTGGTGACTAGCACGAGCGGCGTCTACAATGAGCAGTTCTTC	CASAPLVTSTSGVYNEQFF
NA	TRBD2	TRBV12-3/TRBV12-4	TRBJ2-3	TGTGCCAGCGATGATGGTTCTAGCGGGAGACCCACAGATACGCAGTATTTT	CASDDGSSGRPTDTQYF
NA	NA	TRBV27	TRBJ2-7	TGTGCCAGCATCCAGGGCGCCGGACCCTACGAGCAGTACTTC	CASIQGAGPYEQYF
few	TRBD1	TRBV11-2	TRBJ1-5	TGTGCCAGCAGCTTAGGAGAACAGGGGCCCTATAGCAATCAGCCCCAGCATTTT	CASSLGEQGPYSNQPQHF
few	TRBD1	TRBV28	TRBJ1-1	TGTGCCAGCAGTTTAGTACAGGGGATGAACACTGAAGCTTTCTTT	CASSLVQGMNTEAFF
NA	NA	TRBV7-4	TRBJ2-3	TGTGCCAGCAGAGATCAAAACACCTTGTACTTT	CASRDQNTLYF
NA	NA	TRBV27	TRBJ2-7	TGTGCCAGCGGTCTCGGGACTGGGGCCTACGAGCAGTACTTC	CASGLGTGAYEQYF
many	TRBD1	TRBV6-8	TRBJ1-5	TGTGCCAGCAGTTACCCCGGACAGGGAGATAGCAATCAGCCCCAGCATTTT	CASSYPGQGDSNQPQHF
NA	TRBD1	TRBV27	TRBJ1-5	TGTGCCAGCAGTTTCAGGGGGTTCAATCAGCCCCAGCATTTT	CASSFRGFNQPQHF
NA	TRBD1	TRBV4-1	TRBJ1-1	TGCGCCAGCAGCCAAGTAACAGGGGCGAACACTGAAGCTTTCTTT	CASSQVTGANTEAFF
many	NA	TRBV5-5	TRBJ2-5	TGTGCCAGCAGCTTCGGTGGCGTTAGGGAGACCCAGTACTTC	CASSFGGVRETQYF
many	NA	TRBV27	TRBJ2-1	TGTGCCAGCAGTTCCCGGGGGGCTGGGAATGAGCAGTTCTTC	CASSSRGAGNEQFF
many	NA	TRBV25-1	TRBJ2-7	TGTGCCAGCAGCCAACCGGACACGTCCTACGAGCAGTACTTC	CASSQPDTSYEQYF